The 14 T cell receptor beta chains below come from one sample, sequenced in a study of cytomegalovirus exposure and HLA in healthy donors. Primers: 60 Vbeta forward and 13 Jbeta reverse. Using immunoSEQ multiplex PCR, the repertoire was profiled, and TCRdb retains in-frame clones only, with some absent. The data hold 160,000 or so clones, with around four fifths observed a single time. The specimen was PBMCs. Receptors were obtained from a man between 18 and 35 years old in good health and CMV-seronegative.

This chain uses TRBV6-1 with TRBJ2-2, with 8 bases identical to TRBD2. Unmatched junction bases numbered 3, after V lost 4 bases and J lost 2 bases. The germline V gene encodes CDR1 MNHNS and CDR2 SASEGT. The CDR3 spans 15 residues. Here the CDR3 DNA reads TGTGCCAGCAGTGCTAGCGGGCCAAACACCGGGGAGCTGTTTTTT. Translated: CASSASGPNTGELFF.

In this sample, this clone turned up a few times. The gene calls are TRBV4-1 and TRBJ2-5, with 10 bases matching TRBD1. The V and J ends lost 0 bases and 1 base, in that order; junction bases with no gene match: 11. Germline V gene sequence: CDR1 MGHRA, CDR2 YSYEKL. The CDR3 loop spans 19 amino acids. CDR3 bases: TGCGCCAGCAGCCAAGACGCCATGGGGACAGGGGCCCGCCAAGAGACCCAGTACTTC. Translation: CASSQDAMGTGARQETQYF.

The chain has TRBV7-2 and TRBJ2-7; possibly TRBD1 for D (6 bases). Looked up from germline, CDR1 is SGHTA and CDR2 is FQGNSA. The CDR3 length is 15 residues. Trimming removed 1 base at V and 4 bases at J, with 14 bases between. CDR3 DNA sequence: TGTGCCAGCAGCTTAGGAGGGGACACCTTTTACGAGCAGTACTTC. It translates to CASSLGGDTFYEQYF.

The chain carries TRBV4-3 and TRBJ2-1, with 7 positions matching TRBD2. Germline lookup yields CDR1 LGHNA and CDR2 YSLEER. This CDR3 is built from 15 residues. Losses at the gene ends were 3 bases for V and 9 bases for J; bases not matched to a gene: 11. The CDR3 region has the DNA TGCGCCAGCAGCCAGTATGGGGGAGCGGGGACTGAGCAGTTCTTC. Protein product: CASSQYGGAGTEQFF.

This chain uses TRBV6-1 with TRBJ1-5; no clear D gene. Germline CDR1 and CDR2: MNHNS and SASEGT. This CDR3 region has 13 residues. V was trimmed by 5 bases and J by 6 bases, leaving 11 bases between them. CDR3 protein: CASSILESQPQHF. CDR3 sequence (DNA): TGTGCCAGCAGTATTCTAGAGTCTCAGCCCCAGCATTTT.

The V call is TRBV19, the J call TRBJ1-1; D unclear. Trimming shortened V by 7 bases and J by 0 bases, and 21 bases separated the two germline ends. CDR1 is LNHDA and CDR2 is SQIVND in the germline V gene (reference sequence). This CDR3 contains 17 residues. The CDR3 loop reads CASIPLAANPMNTEAFF. CDR3 nucleotides: TGTGCCAGTATACCCCTGGCGGCAAACCCTATGAACACTGAAGCTTTCTTT.

The rearrangement uses TRBV5-6 and TRBJ2-1, with a possible D match to TRBD1 (5 bases). Germline CDR1 SGHDT, CDR2 YYEEEE. V lost 4 bases, J lost 0 bases, and 11 bases lay in between. The length of the CDR3 is 15 residues. CDR3 nucleotide sequence: TGTGCCAGCAGCCCCGGACATAGCTCCTACAATGAGCAGTTCTTC. As protein: CASSPGHSSYNEQFF.

The V call is TRBV7-2, the J call TRBJ1-1; no reliable D call. The CDR3 is made up of 13 amino acids. V lost 6 bases and J lost 3, with 11 bases in between. Germline CDR1 reads SGHTA; CDR2 reads FQGNSA. CDR3: CASRLYRDTEAFF. In DNA, the CDR3 is TGTGCCAGCAGGTTGTACCGGGACACTGAAGCTTTCTTT.

This chain joins TRBV6-1 and TRBJ1-1; D is ambiguous. V shed 0 bases and J shed 11 bases, with 13 bases lying between them. CDR3 size: 13 residues. Per germline, CDR1 MNHNS and CDR2 SASEGT. DNA for the CDR3: TGTGCCAGCAGTGAAGCTAGGGCAAGCGGGGCTTTCTTT. Translated: CASSEARASGAFF.

This chain uses TRBV6-1 with TRBJ2-3; maybe TRBD1 (5 bases). Trimming shortened V by 4 bases and J by 6 bases, and 29 bases separated the two germline ends. The CDR3 is 19 residues long. From germline, CDR1 is MNHNS and CDR2 SASEGT. CDR3 bases: TGTGCCAGCAGTGTCTTGGTAAGGGGCAGCAAGGTACCCTCCGATACGCAGTATTTT. Protein: CASSVLVRGSKVPSDTQYF.

The chain has TRBV15 and TRBJ2-1, with 8 bases that match TRBD2. The CDR3 runs to 17 residues. Germline CDR1 reads LNHNV; CDR2 reads YYDKDF (reference sequence). V lost 3 bases and J lost 1; bases outside the gene matches: 8. DNA for the CDR3: TGTGCCACCAGCAGCCGGGGGGGGACCCTGTCCTACAATGAGCAGTTCTTC. Its translation is CATSSRGGTLSYNEQFF.

The rearrangement joins TRBV4-2 to TRBJ2-5; D is uncertain. The J call may be incorrect, as the DNA end agrees better with TRBJ2-7. CDR3 length: 13 residues. CDR1 and CDR2 from the germline V gene are LGHNA and YNFKEQ. CDR3 sequence reads: CASSQAPDYEQYF. The CDR3 DNA follows: TGTGCCAGCAGCCAAGCCCCCGACTACGAGCAGTACTTC.

The genes are TRBV6-6 and TRBJ2-7; D ambiguous. This CDR3 has 14 residues. Germline loops: CDR1 MNHNY, CDR2 SVGAGI (reference sequence). Trimming left V 6 bases short and J 1 base short, with 13 bases between. The CDR3, as DNA: TGTGCCAGCAGGAAAAGCTACCTTTCCTACGAGCAGTACTTC. It is translated as CASRKSYLSYEQYF.

V and J are TRBV4-1 and TRBJ2-1; 10 bases fit TRBD2. Looked up from germline, CDR1 is MGHRA and CDR2 is YSYEKL. V gave up 0 bases and J gave up 4 bases; unmatched junction bases: 9. CDR3 length: 18 residues. CDR3 sequence: CASSQDIPRTSGYNEQFF. The CDR3 DNA reads TGCGCCAGCAGCCAAGATATTCCCCGGACTAGCGGATACAATGAGCAGTTCTTC.